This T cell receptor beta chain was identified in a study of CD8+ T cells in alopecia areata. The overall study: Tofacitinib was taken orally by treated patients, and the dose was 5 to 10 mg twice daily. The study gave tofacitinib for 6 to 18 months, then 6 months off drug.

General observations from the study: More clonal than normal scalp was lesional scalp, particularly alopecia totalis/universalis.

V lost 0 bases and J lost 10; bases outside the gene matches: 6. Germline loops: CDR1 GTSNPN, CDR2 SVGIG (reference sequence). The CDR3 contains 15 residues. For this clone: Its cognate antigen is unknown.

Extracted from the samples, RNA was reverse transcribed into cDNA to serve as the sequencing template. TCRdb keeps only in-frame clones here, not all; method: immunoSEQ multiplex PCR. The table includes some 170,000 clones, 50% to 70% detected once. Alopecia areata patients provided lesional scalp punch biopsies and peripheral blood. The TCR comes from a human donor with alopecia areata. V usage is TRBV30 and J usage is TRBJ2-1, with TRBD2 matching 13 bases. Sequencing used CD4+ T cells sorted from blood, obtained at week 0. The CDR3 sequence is CAWSVLAGGPLEQFF. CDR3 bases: TGTGCCTGGAGTGTACTAGCGGGGGGGCCGTTGGAGCAGTTCTTC.